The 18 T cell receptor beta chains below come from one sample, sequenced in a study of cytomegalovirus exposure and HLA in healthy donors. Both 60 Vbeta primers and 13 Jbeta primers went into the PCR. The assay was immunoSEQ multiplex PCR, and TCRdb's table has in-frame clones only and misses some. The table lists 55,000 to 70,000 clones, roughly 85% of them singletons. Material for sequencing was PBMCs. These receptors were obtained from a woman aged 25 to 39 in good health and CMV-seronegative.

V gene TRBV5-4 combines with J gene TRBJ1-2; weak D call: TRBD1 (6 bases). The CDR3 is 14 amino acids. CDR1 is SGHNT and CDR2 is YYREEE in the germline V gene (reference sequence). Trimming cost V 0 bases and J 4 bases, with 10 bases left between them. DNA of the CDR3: TGTGCCAGCAGCTTGGACAGGGCCCCCTATGGCTACACCTTC. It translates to CASSLDRAPYGYTF.

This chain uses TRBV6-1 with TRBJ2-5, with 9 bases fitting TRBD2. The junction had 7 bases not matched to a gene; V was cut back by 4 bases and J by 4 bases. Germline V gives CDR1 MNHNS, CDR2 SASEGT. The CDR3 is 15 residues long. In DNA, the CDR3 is TGTGCCAGCAGTGCCACAGTAGCGGGAGCAGAGACCCAGTACTTC. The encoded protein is CASSATVAGAETQYF.

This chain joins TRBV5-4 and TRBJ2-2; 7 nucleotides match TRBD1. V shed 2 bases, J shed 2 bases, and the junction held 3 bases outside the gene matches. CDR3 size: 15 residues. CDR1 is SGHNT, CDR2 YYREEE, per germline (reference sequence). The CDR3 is CASSFGQDNTGELFF. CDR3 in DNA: TGTGCCAGCAGCTTTGGACAGGACAACACCGGGGAGCTGTTTTTT.

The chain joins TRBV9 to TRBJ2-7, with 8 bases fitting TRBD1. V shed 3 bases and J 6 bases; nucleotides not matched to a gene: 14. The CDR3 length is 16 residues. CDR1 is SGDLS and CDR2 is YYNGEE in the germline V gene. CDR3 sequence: CASSARLAQGVPEQYF. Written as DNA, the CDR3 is TGTGCCAGCAGCGCCCGGTTGGCACAGGGGGTTCCCGAGCAGTACTTC.

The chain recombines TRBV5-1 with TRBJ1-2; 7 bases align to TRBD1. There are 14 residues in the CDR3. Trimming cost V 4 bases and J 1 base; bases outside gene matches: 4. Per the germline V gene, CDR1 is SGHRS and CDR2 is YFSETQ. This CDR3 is CASSRDSRNYGYTF. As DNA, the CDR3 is TGCGCCAGCAGCCGGGACAGCCGTAACTATGGCTACACCTTC.

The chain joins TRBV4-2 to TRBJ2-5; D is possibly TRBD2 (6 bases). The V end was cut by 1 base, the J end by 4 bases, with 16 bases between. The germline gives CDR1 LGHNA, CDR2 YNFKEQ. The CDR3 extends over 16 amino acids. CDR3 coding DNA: TGTGCCAGCAGCCAAGTTGCCTGGGACTTCTCAGAGACCCAGTACTTC. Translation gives CASSQVAWDFSETQYF.

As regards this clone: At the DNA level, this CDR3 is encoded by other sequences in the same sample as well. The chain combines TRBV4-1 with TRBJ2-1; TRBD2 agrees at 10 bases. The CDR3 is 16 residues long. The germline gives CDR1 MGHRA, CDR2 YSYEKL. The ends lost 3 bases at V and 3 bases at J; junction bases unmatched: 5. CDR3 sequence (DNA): TGCGCCAGCAGCCAGGCCCGGACTAGCGGCTACAATGAGCAGTTCTTC. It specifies CASSQARTSGYNEQFF.

This chain's CDR3 is CSVGRLAIVADTQYF. The CDR3 DNA is TGCAGCGTTGGACGACTAGCGATTGTCGCAGATACGCAGTATTTT. This chain joins TRBV29-1 and TRBJ2-3, with 8 bases fitting TRBD2. V shed 4 bases, J shed 4 bases, and the junction held 10 bases outside the gene matches. Germline-derived CDR1 and CDR2 are SQVTM and ANQGSEA. CDR3 length: 15 amino acids.

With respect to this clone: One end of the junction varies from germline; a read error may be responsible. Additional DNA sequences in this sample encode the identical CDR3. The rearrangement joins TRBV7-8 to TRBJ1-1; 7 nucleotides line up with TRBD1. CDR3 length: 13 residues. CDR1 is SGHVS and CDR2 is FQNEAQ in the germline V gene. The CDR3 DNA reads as TGTGCCAGCAGCTCAGGGGGGAACACCGAAGCTTTCTTT. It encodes CASSSGGNTEAFF.

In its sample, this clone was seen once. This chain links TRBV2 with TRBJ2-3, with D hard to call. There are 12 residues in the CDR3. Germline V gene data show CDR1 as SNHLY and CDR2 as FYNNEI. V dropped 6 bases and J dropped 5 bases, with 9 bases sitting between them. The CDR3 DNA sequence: TGTGCCAGCAGGAGCGATGGAGATACGCAGTATTTT. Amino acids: CASRSDGDTQYF.

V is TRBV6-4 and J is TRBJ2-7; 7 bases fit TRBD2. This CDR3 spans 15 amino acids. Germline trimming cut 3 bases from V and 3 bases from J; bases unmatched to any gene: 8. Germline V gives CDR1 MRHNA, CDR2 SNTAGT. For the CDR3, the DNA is TGTGCCAGCAGTGAGGGGGGGGATCCTATCTACGAGCAGTACTTC. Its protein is CASSEGGDPIYEQYF.

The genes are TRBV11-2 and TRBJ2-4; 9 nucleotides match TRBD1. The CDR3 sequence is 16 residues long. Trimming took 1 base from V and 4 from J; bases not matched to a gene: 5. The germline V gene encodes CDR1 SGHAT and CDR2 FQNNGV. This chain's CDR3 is CASSLGGTGIKNIQYF. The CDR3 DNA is TGTGCCAGCAGCTTAGGGGGGACAGGGATTAAAAACATTCAGTACTTC. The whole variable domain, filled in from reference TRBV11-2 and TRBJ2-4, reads EAGVAQSPRYKIIEKRQSVAFWCNPISGHATLYWYQQILGQGPKLLIQFQNNGVVDDSQLPKDRFSAERLKGVDSTLKIQPAKLEDSAVYLCASSLGGTGIKNIQYFGAGTRLSVL.

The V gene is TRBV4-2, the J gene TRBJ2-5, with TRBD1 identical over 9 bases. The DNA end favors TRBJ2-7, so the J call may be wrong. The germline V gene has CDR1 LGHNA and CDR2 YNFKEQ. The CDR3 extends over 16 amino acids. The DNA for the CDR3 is TGTGCCAGCAGCCAAGATTTAGGACAGGGGATGTACGAGCAGTACTTC. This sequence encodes CASSQDLGQGMYEQYF.

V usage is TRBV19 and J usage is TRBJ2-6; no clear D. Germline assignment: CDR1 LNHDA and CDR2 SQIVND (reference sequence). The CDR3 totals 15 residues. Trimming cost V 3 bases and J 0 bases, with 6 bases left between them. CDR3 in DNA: TGTGCCAGTAGTATTGCTAACTCTGGGGCCAACGTCCTGACTTTC. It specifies CASSIANSGANVLTF. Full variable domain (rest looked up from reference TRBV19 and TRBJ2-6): DGGITQSPKYLFRKEGQNVTLSCEQNLNHDAMYWYRQDPGQGLRLIYYSQIVNDFQKGDIAEGYSVSREKKESFPLTVTSAQKNPTAFYLCASSIANSGANVLTFGAGSRLTVL.

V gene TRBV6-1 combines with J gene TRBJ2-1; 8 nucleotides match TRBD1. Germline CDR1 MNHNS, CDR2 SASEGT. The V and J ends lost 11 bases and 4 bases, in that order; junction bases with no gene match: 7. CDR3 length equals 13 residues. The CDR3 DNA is TGTGCCGGAGGCAGGGGGCTTTACAATGAGCAGTTCTTC. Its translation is CAGGRGLYNEQFF.

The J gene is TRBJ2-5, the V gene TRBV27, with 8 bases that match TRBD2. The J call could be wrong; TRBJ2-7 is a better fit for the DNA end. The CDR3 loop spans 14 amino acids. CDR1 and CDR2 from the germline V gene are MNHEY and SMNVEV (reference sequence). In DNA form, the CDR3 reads TGTGCCAGCAGTTCCAGGACTAGCCCCTACGAGCAGTACTTC. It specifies CASSSRTSPYEQYF.

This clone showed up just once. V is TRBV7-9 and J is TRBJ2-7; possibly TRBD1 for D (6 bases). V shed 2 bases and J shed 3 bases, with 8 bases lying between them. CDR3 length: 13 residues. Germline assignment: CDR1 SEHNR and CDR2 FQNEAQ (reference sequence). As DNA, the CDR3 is TGTGCCAGCAGCTTATTAGGGGGCTACGAGCAGTACTTC. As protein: CASSLLGGYEQYF. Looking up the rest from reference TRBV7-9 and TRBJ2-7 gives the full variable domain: DTGVSQNPRHKITKRGQNVTFRCDPISEHNRLYWYRQTLGQGPEFLTYFQNEAQLEKSRLLSDRFSAERPKGSFSTLEIQRTEQGDSAMYLCASSLLGGYEQYFGPGTRLTVT.

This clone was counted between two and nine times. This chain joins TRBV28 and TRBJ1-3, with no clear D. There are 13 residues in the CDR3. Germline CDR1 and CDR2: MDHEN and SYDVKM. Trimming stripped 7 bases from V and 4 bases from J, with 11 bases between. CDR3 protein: CASTLDRGNTIYF. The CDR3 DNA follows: TGTGCCAGCACCCTAGACCGGGGAAACACCATATATTTT.